Shown below are 2 T cell receptor beta chains from a single sample sequenced in a study of T cells in Graves' hyperthyroidism and ophthalmopathy. TCR beta CDR3 regions were amplified from RNA. Primed by the HTBI set, a first-round RT-PCR was run on the TCR CDR3. MiXCR was run by TCRdb on the multiplex PCR reads, yielding one entry per CDR3 protein. The sample holds approximately 400,000 distinct CDR3 sequences; roughly 14% are singletons and the top ten take 25% to 35%. Sequences were obtained from blood. The source of these receptors is a woman aged 18 to 35 with Graves' hyperthyroidism that later progressed to Graves' ophthalmopathy.

This chain connects TRBV7-6 to TRBJ2-7; D is unclear. CDR1 and CDR2 (germline): SGHVS, FNYEAQ. Trimming left V 5 bases short and J 4 bases short, with 12 bases between. CDR3 length equals 13 residues. CDR3 nucleotide sequence: TGTGCCAGCAGCCCGAGTCTGAATTACGAGCAGTACTTC. It yields the protein CASSPSLNYEQYF.

This chain connects TRBV27 to TRBJ2-7, with 10 nucleotides matching TRBD2. Germline loops: CDR1 MNHEY, CDR2 SMNVEV (reference sequence). This CDR3 comprises 15 residues. Trimming at V came to 0 bases and at J to 7 bases, leaving 6 bases not matched to a gene. The CDR3 nucleotides are TGTGCCAGCAGTTTATCGATAGCGGGAGGTTATGAGCAGTACTTC. It is translated as CASSLSIAGGYEQYF.